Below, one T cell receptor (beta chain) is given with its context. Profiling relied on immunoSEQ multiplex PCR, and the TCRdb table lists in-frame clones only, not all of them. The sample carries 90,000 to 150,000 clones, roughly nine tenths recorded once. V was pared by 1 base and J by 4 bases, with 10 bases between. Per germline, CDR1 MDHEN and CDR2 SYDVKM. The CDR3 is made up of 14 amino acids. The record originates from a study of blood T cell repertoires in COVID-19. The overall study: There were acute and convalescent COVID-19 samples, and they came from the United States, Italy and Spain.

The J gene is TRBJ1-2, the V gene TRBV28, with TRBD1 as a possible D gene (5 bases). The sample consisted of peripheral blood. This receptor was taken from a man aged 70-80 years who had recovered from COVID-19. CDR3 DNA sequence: TGTGCCAGCAGTTTATTTAGGGGATCCTATGGCTACACCTTC. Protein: CASSLFRGSYGYTF.